What follows is one T cell receptor (beta chain) and its context. It lacks a known antigen. Per-nucleotide qualities are absent, and no much larger clonotype sits a single base away. Library creation used the immunoSEQ multiplex PCR assay. For the multiplex PCR, a mixture combining 60 forward primers for TCR Vbeta segments and 13 reverse primers for TCR Jbeta segments was used. A multiplex PCR assay on genomic DNA amplified the CDR3 region of rearranged TCR beta genes. The amplified TCR beta libraries were sequenced on the Illumina HiSeq System as 87-base-pair reads. Under the source paper's analysis protocol: In a later analysis, roughly 80 million unique TCR beta chains were counted across the approximately 640 repertoires, and about 10 million of these chains were shared by at least two donors. Raw reads were error-corrected and collapsed into unique sequences with a nearest-neighbor algorithm that merged closely related sequences to remove PCR and sequencing errors. Alignment of CDR3 sequences to IMGT reference sequences was used to assign V, D and J gene segments. For a sequence to be retained, a match of at least six nucleotides was required to both a V gene segment and a J gene segment. Rearrangements were called productive when the CDR3 lacked stop codons and stayed in frame with V and J; all others were non-productive. Following IMGT convention, CDR3 was defined as the stretch from the second conserved V-encoded cysteine up to the conserved J-encoded phenylalanine. In an earlier analysis of 550 to 650 of the donors, sequences lacking an unambiguous match to a single V gene segment were excluded. In an earlier analysis of roughly 600 of the donors, a V segment was called functional when productive rearrangements were above 56.7%, and segregating when the standard deviation between donors exceeded 5%. A statistical classification framework was developed to diagnose cytomegalovirus status using the catalog of TCR beta chain sequences. A later analysis assigned V and J genes by comparing TCR nucleotide sequences with IMGT/GENE-DB human TR gene sequences. In a later analysis, CDR3 sequences and most-parsimonious VDJ recombination scenarios were assigned using the TCRdist pipeline. In a later analysis, each TCR beta chain was defined by its CDR3 amino acid sequence together with its V-gene family, and reads lacking a unique V-gene family were excluded. In a later analysis, around 650 highly shared, low-generation-probability nucleotide sequences were removed to address suspected cross-contamination and a sequencing artifact. In a later analysis, a clonal expansion index for each public chain was calculated from normalized within-repertoire ranks of inferred template counts. Generation probabilities in a later analysis came from a VDJ recombination model fitted to out-of-frame rearrangements, and those results were checked against IGoR. In a later analysis, hypergeometric tests were used to score TCR-TCR, TCR-HLA and TCR-CMV co-occurrence, with a repertoire-size bias correction applied to TCR pairs. In a later analysis, false discovery rates were estimated by permuting HLA or CMV assignments 20 times. In a later analysis, co-occurring TCRs were grouped using DBSCAN, with TCRdist sequence similarity added in when clustering inside HLA-allele-positive subsets. Repertoires with fewer than 30,000 or more than 120,000 public chains were left out of co-occurrence clustering, as were four to six repertoires with anomalous nucleotide sharing. The table comes from immuneACCESS by way of TCRdb, which keeps in-frame sequences with V and J called. Part of the clones is missing from these tables; in studies checked, under half for an unresolved V gene and the rest for unknown reasons. Clone size and V and J calls were adopted from that table, with D and trimming inferred from the DNA. The sample table contains approximately 140,000 clones; only one count was recorded for 70% to 80% of them. About 2.6% of the sample rests with the top ten.

The cohort comprised some 680 healthy bone marrow donors. Cohort members were all nominally healthy when sampled, although unrecorded immune exposures were likely present. The donor was CMV seropositive and belonged to the group of about 290 seropositive cohort members. A peripheral blood sample was collected from each donor, and TCR beta sequencing was performed on peripheral blood mononuclear cells. The Qiagen DNeasy Blood Extraction Kit was used to extract genomic DNA from the blood cell samples. This record comes from a study of cytomegalovirus exposure and HLA in healthy donors (dated by TCRdb to the late 2010s). Some background on the complete study: In an earlier analysis of approximately 640 of the donors, 276 Gb of sequence data and about 110 million unique TCR beta sequences from roughly 180 million T cells were reported. An early release that covered several hundred HLA-typed donors contained approximately 300 gigabases of sequencing data and 85 million to 100 million unique TCR sequences. Of the roughly 390 genotyped donors, about 80% fell in the genetic ancestry cluster associated with self-reported Caucasian donors. The aim of the study was to test whether cataloging public T cell receptors could identify signatures of past pathogen exposure. Using immunosequencing, the study profiled T cell repertoires from around 670 subjects and related those repertoires to cytomegalovirus serostatus. Besides the first cohort of around 670 subjects, a separate validation cohort made up of over 95 different subjects was used. The study combined high-throughput TCR immunosequencing, statistical association of individual TCRs with disease status, and machine learning to predict cytomegalovirus infection status. A later analysis re-examined previously published TCR beta repertoires from 610 or so donors and added high-resolution HLA genotyping to investigate patterns of TCR occurrence. Rather than drawing on any new phenotypic data, the later analysis identified candidate immune exposures from TCR beta sequences and the way those sequences occurred across donors. An earlier analysis of roughly 600 of the donors used high-throughput TCR beta sequencing to judge whether each TCR beta V gene segment behaved as functional or pseudogenic. Alongside the repertoire data, information on donor age, sex, ethnicity and CMV serostatus was compiled. In a later genetic analysis, genome-wide SNP genotypes for 398 of the 666 donors were used, and that subset was treated as a discovery cohort. All discovery cohort repertoires had been generated on a single sequencing platform. Class I and class II HLA loci were covered by the typing at four-digit resolution. The number of donors typed differed by locus, with 629-630 for A, B, C, DRB1 and DQB1, over 500 for DQA1, under 610 for DPA1, and some 440 for DPB1. Because of strong linkage in the cohort, roughly five DR-DQ haplotypes were treated as single units for association and clustering. Among roughly 400 genotyped donors of the cohort, an average of around 240,000 unique TCR beta nucleotide sequences were sequenced per donor, roughly a sixth of them non-productive.

Measured from the cysteine to the phenylalanine, the CDR3 is 11 residues long. The retained sequence is limited to the CDR3, 33 bases, with the frame set at the first base. According to the germline V gene, CDR1 reads SQVTM and CDR2 reads ANQGSEA. Beyond this particular receptor, the publication reports: While some public TCRs were present in many individuals, most TCR sequences turned up only very rarely across donors. A few of the identified cytomegalovirus-associated TCR beta chains were confirmed in vitro to be specific for cytomegalovirus antigens. According to a later analysis, parvovirus B19, influenza, CMV and Epstein-Barr virus appeared linked to several top co-occurrence clusters. Assigning TCR associations to individual alleles was difficult when HLA alleles, especially DR and DQ, strongly co-occurred. A later analysis found that TCR association rates varied across HLA loci, with DRB1 alleles showing the most associated TCRs and HLA-C alleles the fewest. According to a later genetic analysis, donors in an Asian-associated ancestry cluster had fewer N-insertions in productive TCRs than the approximately 710-donor mean. Linkage disequilibrium might explain the correlated functional status among segregating V segments, but an unknown experimental factor could not be ruled out. Only TCR beta chains were sequenced in this cohort, and the absence of alpha or paired-chain data limited detectable features. The sequencing pipeline was judged likely to have produced a cluster of highly shared sequence variants as a technical artifact. In a later genetic analysis, a missense DCLRE1C variant was associated with V-gene and J-gene trimming of TCR beta chains, and the association was replicated in an independent cohort. According to the authors, the approach could potentially be generalized to other disease states and immunological phenotypes. Because counts were too low, seventeen rarely observed V segments, including chromosome 9 orphons, were excluded from the earlier analysis of several hundred of the donors. Because the 87-base-pair reads could not distinguish some IMGT-functional V segments, including TRBV6-2 and TRBV6-3, those segments were excluded. A further reported finding was that TCR beta sequences accurately predicted the HLA-A and HLA-B alleles for most subjects in the first cohort. Because HLA typing was unavailable for some donors at each locus, only the typed subset was used in association tests. In an earlier analysis of approximately 590 of the donors, most TCR beta V segments appeared in productive rearrangements about 87% or about 30% of the time, broadly matching IMGT annotations. The classifier was reported to diagnose cytomegalovirus status with high specificity and sensitivity in both the original and validation cohorts. The only immune exposure information available for the cohort was CMV serostatus. A total of roughly 160 TCR beta chains were listed by the study as associated with cytomegalovirus. In a later analysis, most CMV-associated TCR beta chains were found to appear HLA-restricted, with HLA associations seemingly driven largely by CMV exposure. The presence/absence analyses assumed that sequencing depth was roughly uniform across donors, and that assumption may not be true. Compared with equally common non-associated chains, HLA-associated TCR beta chains in a later analysis were more clonally expanded and had lower generation probabilities. Specific HLA alleles were associated with over 15,000 TCR beta sequences at a false discovery rate of 0.05 in a later analysis.

Sequenced material: PBMCs. The V and J segments used are TRBV29-1 and TRBJ2-3; possibly the D gene is TRBD1, per 5 matching bases. This TCR was sampled from a woman aged 55-70 years in good health and CMV-seropositive. The CDR3 reads as follows: CGHLSTDTQYF. Here is the DNA: TGCGGACATCTTAGCACAGATACGCAGTATTTT.